This entry features one TCR beta chain sequence. This entry comes from a study of blood T cells in healthy people across ages. Overall study: Capture via template switching afforded approximately one barcoded beta molecule per two T cells.

Through a sample-barcoded 5' primer and a J-beta primer mix, a second PCR was run for about 6 to 11 cycles. One entry per CDR3 protein results from TCRdb running MiXCR on the 5' RACE reads. In the table there are about 1 million distinct CDR3 sequences, more than 35% of which are singletons. The V segment lost 0 bases and the J segment 6 bases; nucleotides outside the gene matches: 4. Germline V CDR1 and CDR2: MGHRA, YSYEKL. CDR3 length equals 15 residues. The rearrangement links TRBV4-1 to TRBJ2-7; 11 bases are shared with TRBD2. The sample was blood. The sequence was collected from a woman aged 55-70 years in good health. Here the CDR3 reads CASSQDTSGSGEQYF. The DNA for the CDR3 is TGCGCCAGCAGCCAAGATACTAGCGGGAGTGGCGAGCAGTACTTC.